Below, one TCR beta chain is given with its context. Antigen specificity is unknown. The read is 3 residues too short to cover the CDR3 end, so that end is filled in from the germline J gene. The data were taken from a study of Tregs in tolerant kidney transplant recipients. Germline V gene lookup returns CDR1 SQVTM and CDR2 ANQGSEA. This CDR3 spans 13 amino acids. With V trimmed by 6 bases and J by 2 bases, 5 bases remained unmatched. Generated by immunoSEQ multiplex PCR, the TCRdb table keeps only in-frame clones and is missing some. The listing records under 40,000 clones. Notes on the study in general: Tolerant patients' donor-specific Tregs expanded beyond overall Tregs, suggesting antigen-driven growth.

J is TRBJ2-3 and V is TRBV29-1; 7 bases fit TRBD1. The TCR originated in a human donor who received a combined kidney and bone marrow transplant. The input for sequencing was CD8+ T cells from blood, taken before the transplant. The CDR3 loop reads CSVHRGLTDTQYF. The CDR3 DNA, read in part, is TGCAGCGTGCACAGGGGTCTCACAGATACG.